This T cell receptor beta chain was sequenced for a study of cytomegalovirus exposure and HLA in healthy donors. Study-level background: Findings of an earlier analysis included some 120 million unique TCR beta sequences from some 200 million T cells.

Broader study findings: Available immune exposure information was restricted to CMV serostatus only.

This CDR3 comprises 16 residues. Unmatched junction bases numbered 4, after V lost 1 base and J lost 1 base. Germline assignment: CDR1 SGHNT and CDR2 YYREEE (reference sequence). The study ran its PCR with 60 Vbeta and 13 Jbeta primers. Profiling relied on immunoSEQ multiplex PCR, and the TCRdb table lists in-frame clones only, not all of them. The sample yields some 150,000 clones, roughly 84% seen once. As for this clone: As yet, its antigen is unknown.

The V call is TRBV5-4, the J call TRBJ2-4, with 8 positions matching TRBD1. The sequence was collected from a boy younger than 10 in good health and CMV-seronegative. The sequenced sample was PBMCs. DNA of the CDR3: TGTGCCAGCAGCTTGCGACAGGGGATGGCCAAAAACATTCAGTACTTC. Its translation is CASSLRQGMAKNIQYF. Full variable domain (remainder filled in from reference TRBV5-4 and TRBJ2-4): ETGVTQSPTHLIKTRGQQVTLRCSSQSGHNTVSWYQQALGQGPQFIFQYYREEENGRGNFPPRFSGLQFPNYSSELNVNALELDDSALYLCASSLRQGMAKNIQYFGAGTRLSVL.